These 19 T cell receptor beta chains were all obtained from the same sample, sequenced in a study of T-cell memory formation after mild COVID-19. TCRdb itself ran the 5' RACE reads through MiXCR, one entry per CDR3 protein. Of roughly 130,000 distinct CDR3 sequences listed, 15% to 20% were seen once; the top ten hold 14%. Sequencing was carried out using PBMCs or a T cell subset sorted from them (not recorded which). The receptors stem from an adult woman who had mild COVID-19 (a few samples of this study predate the infection). Cell type and time point are not known.

This clonotype turned up a few times. V and J are TRBV5-4 and TRBJ2-7; 9 nucleotides agree with TRBD1. V dropped 0 bases and J dropped 3; count of bases not matched to a gene: 4. The CDR3 has 15 residues. In germline, CDR1 is SGHNT, CDR2 YYREEE (reference sequence). The chain's CDR3 is CASSLEGTGFYEQYF. DNA for the CDR3: TGTGCCAGCAGCTTGGAAGGGACAGGGTTCTACGAGCAGTACTTC.

This chain connects TRBV7-9 to TRBJ2-1, with TRBD1 as a possible D gene (6 bases). Germline V CDR1 and CDR2: SEHNR, FQNEAQ (reference sequence). The CDR3 is 13 residues long. The V gene lost 1 base and the J gene lost 9 bases, with 10 bases spanning the gap. This chain's CDR3 is CASSLGQAFEQFF. CDR3 sequence (DNA): TGTGCCAGCAGCTTAGGACAGGCGTTTGAGCAGTTCTTC.

The chain has TRBV29-1 and TRBJ2-6; unclear D gene. V was clipped by 3 bases and J by 3 bases, with 18 bases between them. Germline lookup yields CDR1 SQVTM and CDR2 ANQGSEA. This CDR3 region has 17 residues. The CDR3 sequence: CSVEDGFYPGGANVLTF. CDR3 coding DNA: TGCAGCGTTGAGGACGGGTTCTACCCTGGTGGGGCCAACGTCCTGACTTTC.

This clonotype has at least ten counts. The genes are TRBV7-6 and TRBJ2-1; weak D call: TRBD2 (5 bases). The V end lost 2 bases, the J end lost 0 bases, and 5 bases lay between the germline ends. The CDR3 has 14 residues. Germline V gene sequence: CDR1 SGHVS, CDR2 FNYEAQ. In DNA form, the CDR3 reads TGTGCCAGCAGCTTACGGGGCTCCTACAATGAGCAGTTCTTC. Amino acid sequence: CASSLRGSYNEQFF.

This clonotype has a handful of counts. A single base separates this from a much larger clone, so it may be a read error. V usage is TRBV12-3 or TRBV12-4 and J usage is TRBJ2-2; D gene ambiguous. The CDR3 runs 12 residues. The V and J ends lost 6 bases and 0 bases respectively, with 2 bases between them. Here the CDR3 DNA reads TGTGCCAGCAGCACGAACACCGGGGAGCTGTTTTTT. It is translated as CASSTNTGELFF.

There are a few counts of this clonotype. The chain is built from TRBV5-1 and TRBJ2-5; 14 bases match TRBD2. The CDR3 spans 17 residues. With 0 bases clipped from V and 4 bases from J, the junction kept 5 bases outside the gene matches. Germline V gene lookup returns CDR1 SGHRS and CDR2 YFSETQ. This CDR3 reads CASSLAGTSGSGETQYF. The CDR3 nucleotides are TGCGCCAGCAGCTTGGCCGGGACTAGCGGGAGTGGAGAGACCCAGTACTTC.

This chain connects TRBV9 to TRBJ1-1, with a tentative D call TRBD1 (5 bases). V lost 5 bases and J lost 5, with 22 bases in between. CDR1 and CDR2 (germline): SGDLS, YYNGEE. This CDR3 has 16 amino acids. Here the CDR3 DNA reads TGTGCCAGCAGTCTCCACGGAGAGGGGAGAGAGACTGAAGCTTTCTTT. The encoded protein is CASSLHGEGRETEAFF.

This clonotype has a handful of counts. This chain connects TRBV24-1 to TRBJ2-7; D not certain. The CDR3 loop spans 15 amino acids. Per the germline V gene, CDR1 is KGHDR and CDR2 is SFDVKD. V lost 3 bases and J lost 2, with 13 bases in between. The CDR3 here is CATSDSAQLPYEQYF. The CDR3 nucleotides are TGTGCCACCAGTGATAGTGCCCAGCTGCCCTACGAGCAGTACTTC.

The rearrangement joins TRBV4-1 to TRBJ1-5, with D unclear. The CDR3 has 17 amino acids. Deletions cut 1 base from V and 0 bases from J, with 13 bases between. CDR1 is MGHRA, CDR2 YSYEKL, per germline. The CDR3 region is CASSQVFIQASNQPQHF. The CDR3 DNA reads as TGCGCCAGCAGCCAAGTATTCATTCAAGCTAGCAATCAGCCCCAGCATTTT.

CDR3 amino acids: CASSRSAGITYEQYF. In DNA, the CDR3 is TGTGCCAGCAGCCGGTCAGCGGGAATCACCTACGAGCAGTACTTC. The rearrangement links TRBV14 to TRBJ2-7; 7 nucleotides match TRBD2. The ends lost 4 bases at V and 2 bases at J; junction bases unmatched: 8. The length of the CDR3 is 15 residues. Germline V gene lookup returns CDR1 SGHDN and CDR2 FVKESK.

This clonotype occurred a few times. The rearrangement uses TRBV7-9 and TRBJ2-7; the D gene is possibly TRBD1 (6 bases). Germline V lookup: CDR1 SEHNR, CDR2 FQNEAQ (reference sequence). The V end lost 5 bases, the J end lost 6 bases, and 17 bases lay between the germline ends. There are 14 residues in the CDR3. For the CDR3, the DNA is TGTGCCAGCAGCCTCGACAGGAGCCCATCCGAGCAGTACTTC. It yields the protein CASSLDRSPSEQYF.

This clonotype was counted a single time. CDR3 protein: CASSLEVSSEAFF. The CDR3 nucleotides are TGCGCCAGCAGCTTGGAGGTCAGCTCAGAAGCTTTCTTT. The chain uses TRBV5-1 and TRBJ1-1; no definite D call. Trimming removed 0 bases from V and 8 bases from J, with 11 bases in between. Germline CDR1 SGHRS, CDR2 YFSETQ. This CDR3 has 13 residues. The entire variable domain, with the rest obtained from reference TRBV5-1 and TRBJ1-1, is as follows: KAGVTQTPRYLIKTRGQQVTLSCSPISGHRSVSWYQQTPGQGLQFLFEYFSETQRNKGNFPGRFSGRQFSNSRSEMNVSTLELGDSALYLCASSLEVSSEAFFGQGTRLTVV.

This clonotype has at least ten counts. This sequence joins TRBV30 and TRBJ2-7; weak D call: TRBD2 (5 bases). Germline values: CDR1 GTSNPN, CDR2 SVGIG (reference sequence). V gave up 0 bases and J gave up 2 bases, with 11 bases separating them. The length of the CDR3 is 14 residues. DNA of the CDR3: TGTGCCTGGAGTGTAGCGGCAGGTGCCTACGAGCAGTACTTC. Its protein is CAWSVAAGAYEQYF.

This clonotype was seen only once. This chain joins TRBV20-1 and TRBJ2-7; the D call may be TRBD1 or TRBD2 (7 bases each). Trimming took off 2 bases at V and 3 bases at J, with 20 bases between the two ends. There are 16 residues in the CDR3. CDR1 DFQATT and CDR2 SNEGSKA come from the germline V gene (reference sequence). In DNA, the CDR3 is TGCAGTGCTAGATCTAGGGAGGGGGCGACCCTCTACGAGCAGTACTTC. Its translation is CSARSREGATLYEQYF.

The chain couples TRBV4-3 to TRBJ2-3; D is perhaps TRBD2 (6 bases). Germline V gene sequence: CDR1 LGHNA, CDR2 YSLEER. V was pared by 3 bases and J by 3 bases, with 16 bases between. This CDR3 region has 16 residues. In DNA form, the CDR3 reads TGCGCCAGCAGCCACAACCCGGGAGAAGGTACAGATACGCAGTATTTT. Residues: CASSHNPGEGTDTQYF.

The chain joins TRBV2 to TRBJ1-1; 7 nucleotides align to TRBD1. The germline gives CDR1 SNHLY, CDR2 FYNNEI. After removal of 5 bases from V and 4 bases from J, the junction contained 7 bases not matched to a gene. CDR3 length equals 14 residues. Here the CDR3 reads CASSTSRGSTEAFF. CDR3 nucleotides: TGTGCCAGCAGTACATCCAGGGGGTCCACTGAAGCTTTCTTT.

This chain connects TRBV20-1 to TRBJ2-7, with 11 bases lining up with TRBD2. Trimming removed 2 bases from V and 2 bases from J; junction bases left unmatched: 5. CDR1 DFQATT and CDR2 SNEGSKA come from the germline V gene (reference sequence). There are 15 residues in the CDR3. The CDR3 sequence is CSARPGTSGTYEQYF. CDR3 in DNA: TGCAGTGCTAGACCAGGGACTAGCGGAACCTACGAGCAGTACTTC.

The V and J genes are TRBV4-1 and TRBJ1-2; D is ambiguous. V lost 0 bases to trimming and J lost 10 bases, with 15 bases between them. The V gene's germline CDR1 is MGHRA and CDR2 YSYEKL. The length of the CDR3 is 14 residues. CDR3 sequence (DNA): TGCGCCAGCAGCCAAGATCCCGTAACCGGAGTCTACACCTTC. It specifies CASSQDPVTGVYTF.

In its sample, this clonotype was seen a few times. This rearrangement joins TRBV29-1 to TRBJ2-1; a possible D gene is TRBD1 (5 bases). This CDR3 contains 14 residues. The V end lost 5 bases, the J end lost 2 bases, and 13 bases lay between the germline ends. Germline V gene sequence: CDR1 SQVTM, CDR2 ANQGSEA. The CDR3 DNA reads as TGCAGCGTTTCCCGACGACAGACCTACAATGAGCAGTTCTTC. It is translated as CSVSRRQTYNEQFF.